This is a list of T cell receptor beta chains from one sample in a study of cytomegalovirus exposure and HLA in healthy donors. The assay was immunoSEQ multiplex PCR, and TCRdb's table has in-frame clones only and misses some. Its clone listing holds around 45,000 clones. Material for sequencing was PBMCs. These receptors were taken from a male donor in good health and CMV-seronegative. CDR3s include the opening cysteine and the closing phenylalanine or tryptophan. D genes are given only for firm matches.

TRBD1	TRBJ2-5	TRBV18	TGTGCCAGCTCAGACCCAGGGGGGACCCAGTACTTC	CASSDPGGTQYF
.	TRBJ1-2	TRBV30	TGTGCCTGCTCCGGGAGGACAGATAACTATGGCTACACCTTC	CACSGRTDNYGYTF
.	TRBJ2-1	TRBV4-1	TGCGCCAGCAGCCAAGGGGCAGCACAATCCTACAATGAGCAGTTCTTC	CASSQGAAQSYNEQFF
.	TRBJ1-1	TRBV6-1	TGTGCCAGCAGTGTTATTCACACTGAAGCTTTCTTT	CASSVIHTEAFF
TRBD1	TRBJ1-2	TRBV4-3	TGCGCCAGCAGCCAAGAAAGACAGGGGGGGGAGTATGGCTACACCTTC	CASSQERQGGEYGYTF
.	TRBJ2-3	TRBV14	TGTGCCAGCAGCCAAAGAGTATCTAGCACAGATACGCAGTATTTT	CASSQRVSSTDTQYF
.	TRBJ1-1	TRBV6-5	TGTGCCAGCATCCGGAGCAGGGTGCCCACTGAAGCTTTCTTT	CASIRSRVPTEAFF
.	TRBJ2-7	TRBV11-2	TGTGCCAGCAGCTTAGACCTCTCAGAGGCCACCTACGAGCAGTACTTC	CASSLDLSEATYEQYF
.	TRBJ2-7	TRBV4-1	TGCGCCAGCAGCCAAGTGCCTAGATCGGGGGAGCAGTACTTC	CASSQVPRSGEQYF
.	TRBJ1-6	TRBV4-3	TGCGCCAGCAGCCAAGACCAGGGGACCTATAATTCACCCCTCCACTTT	CASSQDQGTYNSPLHF
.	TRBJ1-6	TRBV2	TGTGCCAGCAGTCCGGGACGGACTATCCTGGAATCACCCCTCCACTTT	CASSPGRTILESPLHF
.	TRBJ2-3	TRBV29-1	TGCAGCGTAGGACAGCATGACACAGATACGCAGTATTTT	CSVGQHDTDTQYF
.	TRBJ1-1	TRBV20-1	TGCAGTGCTACCCCGTTCACTGAAGCTTTCTTT	CSATPFTEAFF
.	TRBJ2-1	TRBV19	TGTGCCAGTAGGGGGGCGTTCTACAATGAGCAGTTCTTC	CASRGAFYNEQFF
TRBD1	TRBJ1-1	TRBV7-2	TGTGCCAGCACTCAGGGGGCGAAGACTGAAGCTTTCTTT	CASTQGAKTEAFF
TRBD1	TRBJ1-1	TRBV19	TGTGCCAGTAGTATGAGGTCGGACAGGGGTGTCACTGAAGCTTTCTTT	CASSMRSDRGVTEAFF
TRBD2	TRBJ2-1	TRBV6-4	TGTGCCAGCAGTGACGGGGCTAGCGGGGCTTCCTACAATGAGCAGTTCTTC	CASSDGASGASYNEQFF
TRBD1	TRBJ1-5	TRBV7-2	TGTGCCAGCAGCTTAGATGGGACAGGGATCGATAGCAATCAGCCCCAGCATTTT	CASSLDGTGIDSNQPQHF
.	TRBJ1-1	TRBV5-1	TGCGCCAGCAGCTTGGTTTACGGGGGGAACACTGAAGCTTTCTTT	CASSLVYGGNTEAFF
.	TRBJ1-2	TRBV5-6	TGTGCCAGCAGCTTGCCGGGGGGAATGACTGGGGGCTACACCTTC	CASSLPGGMTGGYTF
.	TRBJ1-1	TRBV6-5	TGTGCCAGCAGTTACTCTCTGGGGGAGGGTGGAACTGAAGCTTTCTTT	CASSYSLGEGGTEAFF
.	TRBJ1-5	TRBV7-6	TGTGCCAGCAGCTTAGTCCGGGGAGGCAATCAGCCCCAGCATTTT	CASSLVRGGNQPQHF
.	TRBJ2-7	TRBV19	TGTGCCAGTAGGGGCAGGGAAGCCCGCGAGCAGTACTTC	CASRGREAREQYF
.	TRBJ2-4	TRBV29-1	TGCAGCCTCCCCAGGGTAGCCAAAAACATTCAGTACTTC	CSLPRVAKNIQYF
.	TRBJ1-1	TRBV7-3	TGTGCCAGCAGCTTAACGGAGTTGACTGAAGCTTTCTTT	CASSLTELTEAFF
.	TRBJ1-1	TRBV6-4	TGTGCCAGCAGGACAGTTGGGGCTTTCTTT	CASRTVGAFF
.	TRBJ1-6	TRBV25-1	TGTGCCAGCAGTGAATGGAGGGATAATTCACCCCTCCACTTT	CASSEWRDNSPLHF
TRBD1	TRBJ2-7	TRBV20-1	TGCAGTGCGAGGACAGGGAACGAGCAGTACTTC	CSARTGNEQYF
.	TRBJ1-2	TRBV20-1	TGCAGTGCGGGACACGAAGATGGCTACACCTTC	CSAGHEDGYTF
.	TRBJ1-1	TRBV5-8	TGTGCCAGCAGCTTTTCAGGCTACCCCCAAGCTTTCTTT	CASSFSGYPQAFF
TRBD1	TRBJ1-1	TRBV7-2	TGTGCCAGCAGCTTGTGGACAGGGGCTAACACTGAAGCTTTCTTT	CASSLWTGANTEAFF
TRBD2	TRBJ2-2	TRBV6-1	TGTGCCAGCGAACGGACTAGCGGGGAGACCGGGGAGCTGTTTTTT	CASERTSGETGELFF
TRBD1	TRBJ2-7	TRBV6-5	TGTGCCAGCAGTTACCAGGACAGGGGAGTGAATGAGCAGTACTTC	CASSYQDRGVNEQYF
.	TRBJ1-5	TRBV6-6	TGTGCCAGCACCGAGGTCCTAAATCAGCCCCAGCATTTT	CASTEVLNQPQHF
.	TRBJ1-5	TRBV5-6	TGTGCCAGCAGTTCCTGGGGGGGGGATCAGCCCCAGCATTTT	CASSSWGGDQPQHF
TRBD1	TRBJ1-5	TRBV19	TGTGCCAGTAGTATTGGGACAGGGGCCCTCTTGCCCCAGCATTTT	CASSIGTGALLPQHF
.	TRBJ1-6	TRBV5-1	TGCGCCAGCTCCCAGACAGGACATTCACCCCTCCACTTT	CASSQTGHSPLHF
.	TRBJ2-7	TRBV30	TGTGCCTGGAGTAGGGGCACAAGCTCCTACGAGCAGTACTTC	CAWSRGTSSYEQYF
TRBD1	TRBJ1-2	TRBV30	TGTGCCTGGGATGAGGGACAGAGGTATGGCTACACCTTC	CAWDEGQRYGYTF
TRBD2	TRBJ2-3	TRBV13	TGTGCCAGCAGCTTGAAAGGACTAGCGGGGGTTAAAAACGCAGATACGCAGTATTTT	CASSLKGLAGVKNADTQYF
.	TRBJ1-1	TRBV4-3	TGCGCCAGCAGCCGCCAAGGGGGAAACACTGAAGCTTTCTTT	CASSRQGGNTEAFF
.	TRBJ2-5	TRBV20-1	TGCAGTGCTAGACTGGAGACCCAGTACTTC	CSARLETQYF
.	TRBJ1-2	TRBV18	TGTGCCAGCTCCCAGGGTTCTTCTGGCTACACCTTC	CASSQGSSGYTF
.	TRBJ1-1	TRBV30	TGTGCCTGGAGTAGGGGCAGGAACACTGAAGCTTTCTTT	CAWSRGRNTEAFF
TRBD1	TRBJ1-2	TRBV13	TGTGCCAGCAGCTTGGGGACAGGAGCATTTTATGGCTACACCTTC	CASSLGTGAFYGYTF
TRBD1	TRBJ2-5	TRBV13	TGTGCCAGCAGCGCCAGGGGACAGGGTCCCCCAGAGACCCAGTACTTC	CASSARGQGPPETQYF
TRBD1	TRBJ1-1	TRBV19	TGTGCCAGTAGTATCAACAGGGGCACTGAAGCTTTCTTT	CASSINRGTEAFF